The 5 T cell receptor beta chains below all came from one sample that was sequenced in a study of blood T cell repertoires in COVID-19. The data were produced by immunoSEQ multiplex PCR, yet TCRdb's version contains in-frame clones alone and is incomplete. The sample contains 200,000 to 250,000 clones, 86% of which appear only once. Sequenced: peripheral blood. The receptor set was obtained from a woman between 45 and 65 years old with acute or convalescent COVID-19.

V gene TRBV9 combines with J gene TRBJ1-1; maybe TRBD1 (5 bases). Germline CDR1 SGDLS, CDR2 YYNGEE. The length of the CDR3 is 15 residues. Trimming cost V 4 bases and J 0 bases, with 13 bases left between them. The CDR3 loop reads CASSSWGTMNTEAFF. CDR3 DNA: TGTGCCAGCAGCTCATGGGGCACGATGAACACTGAAGCTTTCTTT.

V gene TRBV6-4 combines with J gene TRBJ1-2; D may be TRBD1 (5 bases). The CDR3 covers 15 residues. Between the trimmed V and J ends, which lost 3 bases and 4 bases, there was a span of 15 bases. From germline, CDR1 is MRHNA and CDR2 SNTAGT. Here the CDR3 DNA reads TGTGCCAGCAGTGATGGGGGGAGGGTTTGCTATGGCTACACCTTC. Translation: CASSDGGRVCYGYTF.

The chain couples TRBV5-4 to TRBJ1-2, with D perhaps matching TRBD1 (5 bases). Germline CDR1 SGHNT, CDR2 YYREEE (reference sequence). V was shortened by 3 bases and J by 8 bases, with 20 bases between the two germline ends. The CDR3 sequence is 15 residues long. CDR3 DNA sequence: TGTGCCAGCAGCTCGGAGGGTAGGGGATCGCGGGGCTACACCTTC. Its protein is CASSSEGRGSRGYTF.

The V call is TRBV18, the J call TRBJ1-6, with unresolved D. The germline CDR1 and CDR2 sequences are KGHSH and LQKENI. V lost 0 bases, J lost 7 bases, and 13 bases lay in between. This CDR3 is built from 16 residues. For the CDR3, the DNA is TGTGCCAGCTCACCACCGGAGTCGGGGAACAATTCACCCCTCCACTTT. Amino acids: CASSPPESGNNSPLHF.

The gene calls are TRBV24-1 and TRBJ2-2; 9 nucleotides line up with TRBD1. V gave up 3 bases and J gave up 3 bases; unmatched junction bases: 4. The length of the CDR3 is 16 residues. Germline V gene lookup returns CDR1 KGHDR and CDR2 SFDVKD. The CDR3 DNA sequence: TGTGCCACCAGTGATCCCAGACAGGGGGACACCGGGGAGCTGTTTTTT. It yields the protein CATSDPRQGDTGELFF.